This TCR beta chain was captured in a study of T cell responses to AZD1222 COVID-19 vaccine. Study conclusions and caveats: Spike regions recognized by vaccine-associated CD4 TCRs spanned the protein, led by 160-218 and 743-854. Only six people who got AZD1222 tested seropositive at baseline. Among the donors, most were white British and more were female, and clonal diversity was possibly underestimated. Variant regions that are unmutated are reportedly the target of nearly half of spike-specific TCRs.

Method: immunoSEQ multiplex PCR; TCRdb's copy keeps in-frame clones and lacks some. The sample has roughly 120,000 clones, 80% to 90% seen once. As regards this clone: Its antigen remains unknown.

The ends were cut back, 8 bases at V and 4 bases at J, with 14 bases in the middle. The CDR3 is made up of 13 amino acids. Germline CDR1 MNHEY, CDR2 SVGAGI. This chain uses TRBV6-5 with TRBJ1-2; weak D call: TRBD1 (6 bases). The specimen was peripheral blood, collected on day 0 of AZD1222 vaccination. This TCR derives from an adult in good health. In DNA, the CDR3 is TGTGCCAGCCGACCACAGGGATTCTATGGCTACACCTTC. Amino acid sequence: CASRPQGFYGYTF.